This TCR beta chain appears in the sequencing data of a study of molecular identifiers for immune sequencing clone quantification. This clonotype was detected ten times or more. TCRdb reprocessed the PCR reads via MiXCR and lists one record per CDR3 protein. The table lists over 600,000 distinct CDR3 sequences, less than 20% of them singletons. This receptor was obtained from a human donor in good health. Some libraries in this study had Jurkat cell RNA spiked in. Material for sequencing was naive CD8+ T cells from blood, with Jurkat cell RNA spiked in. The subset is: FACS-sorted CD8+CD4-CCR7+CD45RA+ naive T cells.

The CDR3 DNA sequence: TGTGCCAGCAGCTCCGGTAATCTCCTACCCAATGAGCAGTTCTTC. Its protein product is CASSSGNLLPNEQFF. The chain uses TRBV7-2 and TRBJ2-1; unclear D gene. Trimming stripped 4 bases from V and 6 bases from J, with 16 bases between. The CDR3 runs to 15 residues. The germline CDR1 and CDR2 sequences are SGHTA and FQGNSA.